In its sample, the clone carrying this T cell receptor (beta chain) was seen many times. This CDR3 spans 17 amino acids. With 4 bases clipped from V and 0 bases from J, the junction kept 7 bases outside the gene matches. CDR1 and CDR2 (germline): MGHDK, SYGVNS. Regions amplified from RNA transcripts were the TCR beta CDR3 regions. First-round RT-PCR targeting the TCR CDR3 was performed with the HTBI primer set. TCRdb re-analysed the multiplex PCR reads in MiXCR, keeping a single row per CDR3 protein. The data show 350,000 to 400,000 distinct CDR3 sequences, 15% seen once. The data were obtained in a study of T cells in Graves' hyperthyroidism and ophthalmopathy.

This sequence was found in a woman aged 30 to 39 with Graves' hyperthyroidism. The chain carries TRBV25-1 and TRBJ1-5; 9 bases align to TRBD1. The sequencing sample was made of blood. The CDR3 here is CASSGPDRGLSNQPQHF. The CDR3, as DNA: TGTGCCAGCAGTGGACCGGACAGGGGACTTAGCAATCAGCCCCAGCATTTT.